What follows is one TCR beta chain and its context. Which antigen it targets is not known. Base quality data are lacking; no much larger clone is found one base away. The CDR3 regions of human TCRbeta chains were analyzed by immunosequencing. The study's own analysis went as follows. TCRs in the repertoires were matched against a reference library of SARS-CoV-2-specific TCRs that had been generated with the MIRA antigen-specificity platform. Breadth was defined as the fraction of unique TCRs that were SARS-CoV-2-associated. Depth was defined as the fraction of total T cells that were SARS-CoV-2-associated. Using the MIRA data, every spike-specific TCR was mapped to the spike region that the TCR reacted to and assigned to either a CD4 or a CD8 class. Log10-transformed breadth and depth values were compared by one-way ANOVA with Sidak's multiple comparisons tests. TCRdb carries this immuneACCESS record with in-frame sequences only. Its versions omit some clonotypes, under half of them owing to an unresolved V gene in the studies checked, with the rest unexplained. The V and J calls and clone size are taken from that table; D and trimming were inferred from the DNA. In this sample the table shows about 120,000 clones, 87% of which occur a single time. Just over 2.5% of the sample goes to the ten largest clones.

The CDR3 runs 16 residues from the cysteine to the phenylalanine. The kept DNA is CDR3 alone, 48 bases in frame from the first base. Relative to germline, V is 6 bases shorter and J is 6 bases shorter, with 18 bases between their ends. Looking up the germline V gene yields CDR1 MGHDK and CDR2 SYGVNS. The entry originates in a study of T cell responses to AZD1222 COVID-19 vaccine (dated by TCRdb to the early 2020s). In the study overall: TCR sequencing covered roughly 230 trial participants: 200 to 220 given two doses of AZD1222 and 26 given two doses of MenACWY control vaccine. Enrollment into the trials was organized by age into subgroups of 18-55, 56-69 and 70-plus years, and those subgroups contained roughly 140, 27 and 60 TCR-sequenced participants, respectively. Findings and caveats that apply to the study as a whole: Nearly half of unique spike-specific TCRs reportedly recognized epitopes outside regions mutated in the B.1.351 and B.1.1.7 variants. Most participants were white British and females outnumbered males, and the authors suggested that clonal diversity may have been underestimated. Conclusions about previously exposed vaccinees were limited because only a handful of AZD1222 recipients were SARS-CoV-2 seropositive at baseline. A significant rise in spike-specific TCR breadth and depth was observed after two AZD1222 doses relative to day 0 and relative to MenACWY recipients. The vaccine-associated CD4 TCRs covered the entire spike protein, and the dominant responses fell in regions 160-218 and 743-854. Because no day 14 peak-response samples were available, repertoires were characterized only after the peak T cell response. The 56-69-year group was small, and its depth increase did not reach significance, likely because of low power.

According to the study, the label for this sample's time point signals: about 28 days (+/-7) after the second vaccine dose. AZD1222 recipients given second doses at about 4 weeks or at about 12 weeks were pooled, since spike-specific TCR depth and breadth were not found to differ between the two schedules. Vaccinee samples came from UK trials COV001 and COV002, including a single-blind randomized controlled phase 2/3 trial of AZD1222 (ChAdOx1 nCoV-19) in healthy adults. For TCRbeta chain sequencing, PBMC samples were collected from trial participants at day 0 and at day 28 after the second dose. The sequence came from an adult who received the AZD1222 COVID-19 vaccine. The rearranged chain carries TRBV25-1 and TRBJ1-6; the D gene is perhaps TRBD1, from 6 matching bases. Source: peripheral blood, taken 28 days after the second AZD1222 dose. At the DNA level, the sequence is TGTGCCAGCAGACCCACAGGGCTCCCTCCTAATTCACCCCTCCACTTT. It translates to CASRPTGLPPNSPLHF. The reference TRBV25-1 and TRBJ1-6 proteins fill in what lies around the CDR3, so the full variable domain reads EADIYQTPRYLVIGTGKKITLECSQTMGHDKMYWYQQDPGMELHLIHYSYGVNSTEKGDLSSESTVSRIRTEHFPLTLESARPSHTSQYLCASRPTGLPPNSPLHFGNGTRLTVT.